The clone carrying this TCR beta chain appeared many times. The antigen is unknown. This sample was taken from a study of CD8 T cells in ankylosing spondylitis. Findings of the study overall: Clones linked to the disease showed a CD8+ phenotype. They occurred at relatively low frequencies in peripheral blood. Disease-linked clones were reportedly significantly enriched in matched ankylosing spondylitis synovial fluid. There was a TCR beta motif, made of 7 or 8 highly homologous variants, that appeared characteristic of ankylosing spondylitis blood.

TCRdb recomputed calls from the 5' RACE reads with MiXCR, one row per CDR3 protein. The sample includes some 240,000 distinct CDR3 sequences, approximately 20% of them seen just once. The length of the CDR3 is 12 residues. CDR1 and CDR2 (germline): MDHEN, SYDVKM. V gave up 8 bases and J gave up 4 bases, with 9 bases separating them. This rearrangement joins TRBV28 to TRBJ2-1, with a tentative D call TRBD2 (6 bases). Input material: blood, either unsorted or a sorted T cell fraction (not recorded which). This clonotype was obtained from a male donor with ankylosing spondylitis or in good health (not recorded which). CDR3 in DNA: TGTGCCAGCCTAGCGCCTTACAATGAGCAGTTCTTC. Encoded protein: CASLAPYNEQFF.